The present TCR beta chain was sequenced within a study of T cell responses to AZD1222 COVID-19 vaccine. Regarding the study as a whole: At baseline, seropositivity was found in only six or seven AZD1222 recipients. Clonal diversity was possibly underestimated, and the donors were mostly white British, with more females.

Repertoires were generated with immunoSEQ multiplex PCR, while TCRdb's copy carries only in-frame clones and drops some. The data hold approximately 44,000 clones, with around 80% observed a single time. Germline V gives CDR1 MDHEN, CDR2 SYDVKM. V lost 1 base and J lost 12; bases outside the gene matches: 5. This CDR3 is 15 amino acids long. A note on this clone: The antigen is not known.

This clonotype originated in an adult in good health. The sample in question was peripheral blood, obtained on day 0 of AZD1222 vaccination. This rearrangement joins TRBV28 to TRBJ2-1; the match to TRBD2 covers 14 bases. CDR3 amino acids: CASSLSDGLAGGQFF. DNA of the CDR3: TGTGCCAGCAGTTTATCCGACGGACTAGCGGGGGGGCAGTTCTTC.